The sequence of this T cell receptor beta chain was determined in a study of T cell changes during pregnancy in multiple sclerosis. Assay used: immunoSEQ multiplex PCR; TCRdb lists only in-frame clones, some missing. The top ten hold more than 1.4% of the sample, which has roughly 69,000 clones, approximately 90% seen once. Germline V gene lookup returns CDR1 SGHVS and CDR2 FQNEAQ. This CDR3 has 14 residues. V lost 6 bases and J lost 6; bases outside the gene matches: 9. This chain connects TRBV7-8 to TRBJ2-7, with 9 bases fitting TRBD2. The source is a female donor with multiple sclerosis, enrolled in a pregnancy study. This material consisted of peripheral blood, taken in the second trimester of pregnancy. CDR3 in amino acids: CASSFLAGVGEQYF. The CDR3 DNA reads TGTGCCAGCAGTTTTTTAGCGGGAGTGGGCGAGCAGTACTTC.